This T cell receptor (beta chain) was identified during a study of T cell repertoires in cytomegalovirus infection. TCRdb analysed the reads with MiXCR anew, one entry per CDR3 protein. The sample carries about 920,000 distinct CDR3 sequences, roughly a third recorded once. Comment on this clonotype: Its antigen is unknown.

The CDR3 is made up of 11 amino acids. Germline values: CDR1 LNHDA, CDR2 SQIVND (reference sequence). Between the trimmed V and J ends, which lost 1 base and 8 bases, there was a span of 3 bases. The rearrangement joins TRBV19 to TRBJ2-1; D is undetermined. The sequencing here drew on cultured CD8+ T cells from PBMCs, taken from culture after CMV antigen stimulation. This receptor was identified in a human donor in good health (CMV status not recorded). Some clones in this sample may be carry-over from other donors' samples. CDR3 nucleotide sequence: TGTGCCAGTAGTATAGTTGATGAGCAGTTCTTC. Its translation is CASSIVDEQFF.